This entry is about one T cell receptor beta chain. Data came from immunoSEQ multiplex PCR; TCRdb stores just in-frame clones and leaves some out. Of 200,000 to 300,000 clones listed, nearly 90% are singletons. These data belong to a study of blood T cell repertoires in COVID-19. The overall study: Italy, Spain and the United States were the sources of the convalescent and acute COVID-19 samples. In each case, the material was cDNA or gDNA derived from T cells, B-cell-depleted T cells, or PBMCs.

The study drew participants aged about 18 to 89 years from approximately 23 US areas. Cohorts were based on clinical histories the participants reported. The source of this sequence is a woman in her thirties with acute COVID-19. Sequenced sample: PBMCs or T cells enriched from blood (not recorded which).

The CDR3: CASSLGTSGGATYEQYF. The CDR3 DNA is TGCGCCAGCAGCTTGGGGACTAGCGGGGGGGCAACCTACGAGCAGTACTTC. J is TRBJ2-7 and V is TRBV5-1, with 15 bases lining up with TRBD2. V trimming: 0 bases; J trimming: 2 bases; junction bases outside the gene matches: 3. This CDR3 contains 17 residues. The germline gives CDR1 SGHRS, CDR2 YFSETQ. The full variable domain, its missing parts supplied by reference TRBV5-1 and TRBJ2-7, is KAGVTQTPRYLIKTRGQQVTLSCSPISGHRSVSWYQQTPGQGLQFLFEYFSETQRNKGNFPGRFSGRQFSNSRSEMNVSTLELGDSALYLCASSLGTSGGATYEQYFGPGTRLTVT.